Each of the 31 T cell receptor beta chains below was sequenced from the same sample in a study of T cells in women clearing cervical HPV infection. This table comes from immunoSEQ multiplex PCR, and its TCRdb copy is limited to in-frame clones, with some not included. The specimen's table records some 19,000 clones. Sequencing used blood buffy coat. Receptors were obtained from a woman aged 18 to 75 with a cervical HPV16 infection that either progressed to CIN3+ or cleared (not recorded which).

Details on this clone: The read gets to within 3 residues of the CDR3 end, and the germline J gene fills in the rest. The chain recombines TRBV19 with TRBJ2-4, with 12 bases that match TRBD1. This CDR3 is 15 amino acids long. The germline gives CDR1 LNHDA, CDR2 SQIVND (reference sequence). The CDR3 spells CASIGTGGGNYGQYF. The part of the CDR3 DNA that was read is TGTGCCAGTATCGGGACAGGGGGCGGTAACTATGGT.

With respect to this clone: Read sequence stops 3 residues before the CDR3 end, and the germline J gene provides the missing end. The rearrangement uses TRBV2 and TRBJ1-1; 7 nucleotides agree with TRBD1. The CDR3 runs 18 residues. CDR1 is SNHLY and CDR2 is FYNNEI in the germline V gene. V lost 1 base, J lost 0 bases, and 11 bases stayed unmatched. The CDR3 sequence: CASSEGGQGGPMNTEAFF. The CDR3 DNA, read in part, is TGTGCCAGCAGTGAAGGGGGGCAGGGGGGACCTATGAACACTGAA.

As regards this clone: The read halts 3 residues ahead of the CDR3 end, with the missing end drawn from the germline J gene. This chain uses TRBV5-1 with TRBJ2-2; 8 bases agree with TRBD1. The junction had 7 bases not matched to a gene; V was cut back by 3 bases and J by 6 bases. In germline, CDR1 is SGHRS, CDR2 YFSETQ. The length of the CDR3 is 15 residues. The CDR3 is CASSWRQGSSGELFF. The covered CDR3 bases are TGCGCCAGCAGCTGGCGACAGGGGTCATCCGGGGAG.

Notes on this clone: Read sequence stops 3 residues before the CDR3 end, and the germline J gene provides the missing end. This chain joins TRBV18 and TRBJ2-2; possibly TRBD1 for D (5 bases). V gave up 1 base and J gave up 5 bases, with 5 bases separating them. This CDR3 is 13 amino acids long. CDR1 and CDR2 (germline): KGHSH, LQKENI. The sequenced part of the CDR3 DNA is TGTGCCAGCTCACCACAGGGGACCGGGGAG. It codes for CASSPQGTGE. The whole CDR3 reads CASSPQGTGELFF. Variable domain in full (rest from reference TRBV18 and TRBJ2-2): NAGVMQNPRHLVRRRGQEARLRCSPMKGHSHVYWYRQLPEEGLKFMVYLQKENIIDESGMPKERFSAEFPKEGPSILRIQQVVRGDSAAYFCASSPQGTGELFFGEGSRLTVL.

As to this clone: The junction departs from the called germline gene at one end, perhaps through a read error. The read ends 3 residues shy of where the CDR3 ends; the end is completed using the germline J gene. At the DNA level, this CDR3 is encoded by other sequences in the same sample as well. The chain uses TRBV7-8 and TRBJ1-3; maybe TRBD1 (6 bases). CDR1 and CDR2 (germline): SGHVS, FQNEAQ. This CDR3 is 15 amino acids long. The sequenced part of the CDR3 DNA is TGTGCCAGCAGCTTAGGAACAGGGTCCGGAAACACT. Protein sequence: CASSLGTGSGNT. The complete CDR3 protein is CASSLGTGSGNTIYF.

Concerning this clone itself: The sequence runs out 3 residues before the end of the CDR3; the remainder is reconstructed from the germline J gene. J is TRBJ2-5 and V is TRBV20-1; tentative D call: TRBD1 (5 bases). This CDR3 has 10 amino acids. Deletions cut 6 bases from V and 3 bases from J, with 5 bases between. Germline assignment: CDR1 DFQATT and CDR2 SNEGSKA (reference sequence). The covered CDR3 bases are TGCAGTGCAGGGGAAGAGACC. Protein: CSAGEET. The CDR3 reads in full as CSAGEETQYF.

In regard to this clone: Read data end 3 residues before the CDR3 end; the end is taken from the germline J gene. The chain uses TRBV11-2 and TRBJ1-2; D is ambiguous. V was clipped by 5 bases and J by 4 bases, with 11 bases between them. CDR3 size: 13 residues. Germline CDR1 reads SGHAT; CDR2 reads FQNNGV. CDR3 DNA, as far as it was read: TGTGCCAGCAGCAGAGACACAGCCTATGGC. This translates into CASSRDTAYG. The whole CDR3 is CASSRDTAYGYTF.

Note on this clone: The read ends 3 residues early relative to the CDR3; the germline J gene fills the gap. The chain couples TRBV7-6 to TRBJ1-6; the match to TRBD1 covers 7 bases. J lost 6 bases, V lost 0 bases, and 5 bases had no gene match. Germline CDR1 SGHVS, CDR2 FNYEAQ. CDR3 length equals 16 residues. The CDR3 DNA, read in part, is TGTGCCAGCAGCTTAGCGTTGGGACAGTTTAATTCACCC. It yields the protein CASSLALGQFNSP. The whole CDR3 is CASSLALGQFNSPLHF.

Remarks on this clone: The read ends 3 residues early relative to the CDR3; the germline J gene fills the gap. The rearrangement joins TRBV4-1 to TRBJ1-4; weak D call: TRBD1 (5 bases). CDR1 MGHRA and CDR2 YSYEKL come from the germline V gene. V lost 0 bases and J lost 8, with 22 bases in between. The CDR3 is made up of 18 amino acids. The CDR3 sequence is CASSQEEPRTPEGEKLFF. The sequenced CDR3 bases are TGCGCCAGCAGCCAAGAAGAGCCCCGGACACCCGAGGGGGAAAAA.

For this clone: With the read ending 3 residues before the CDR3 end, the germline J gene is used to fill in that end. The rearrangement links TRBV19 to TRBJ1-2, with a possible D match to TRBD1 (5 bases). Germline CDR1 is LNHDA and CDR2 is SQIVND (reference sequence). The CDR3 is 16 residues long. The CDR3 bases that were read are TGTGCCAGTAGCATCCCGACAGATAGTGACAAAAACATC. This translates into CASSIPTDSDKNI. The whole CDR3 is CASSIPTDSDKNIYTF.

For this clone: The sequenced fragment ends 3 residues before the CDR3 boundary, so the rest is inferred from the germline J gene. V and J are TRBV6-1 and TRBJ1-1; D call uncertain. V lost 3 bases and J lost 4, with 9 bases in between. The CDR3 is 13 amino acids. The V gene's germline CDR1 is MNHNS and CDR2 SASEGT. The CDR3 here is CASSDLIGTEAFF. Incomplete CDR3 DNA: TGTGCCAGCAGTGATCTAATCGGCACTGAA.

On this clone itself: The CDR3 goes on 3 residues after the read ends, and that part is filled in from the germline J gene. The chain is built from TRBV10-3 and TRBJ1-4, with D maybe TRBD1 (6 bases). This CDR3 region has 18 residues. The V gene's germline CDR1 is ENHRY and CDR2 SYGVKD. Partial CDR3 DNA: TGTGCCATCAGTCACCCGGTGAGTGGGGGCTCCGGGGCCAACGTA. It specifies CAISHPVSGGSGANV. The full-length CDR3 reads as CAISHPVSGGSGANVLFF.

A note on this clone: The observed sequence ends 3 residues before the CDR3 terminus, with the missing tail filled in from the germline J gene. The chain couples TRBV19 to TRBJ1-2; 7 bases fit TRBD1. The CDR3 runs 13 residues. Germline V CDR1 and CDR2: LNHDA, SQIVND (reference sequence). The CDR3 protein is CASSISQGTGYTF. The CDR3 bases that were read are TGTGCCAGTAGTATATCACAGGGGACCGGC.

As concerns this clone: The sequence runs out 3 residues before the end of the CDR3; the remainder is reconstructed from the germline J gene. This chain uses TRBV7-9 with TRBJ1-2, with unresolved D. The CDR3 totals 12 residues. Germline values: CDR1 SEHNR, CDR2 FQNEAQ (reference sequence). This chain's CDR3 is CASSFLDYDYTF. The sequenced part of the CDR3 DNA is TGTGCCAGCAGCTTCTTAGACTACGAC.

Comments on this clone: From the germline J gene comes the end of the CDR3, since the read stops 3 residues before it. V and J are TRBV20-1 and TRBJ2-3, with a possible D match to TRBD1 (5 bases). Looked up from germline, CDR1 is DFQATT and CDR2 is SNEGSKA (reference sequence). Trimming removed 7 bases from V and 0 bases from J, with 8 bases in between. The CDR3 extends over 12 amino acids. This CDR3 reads CSGWGSTDTQYF. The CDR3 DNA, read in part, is TGCAGTGGGTGGGGCAGCACAGATACG.

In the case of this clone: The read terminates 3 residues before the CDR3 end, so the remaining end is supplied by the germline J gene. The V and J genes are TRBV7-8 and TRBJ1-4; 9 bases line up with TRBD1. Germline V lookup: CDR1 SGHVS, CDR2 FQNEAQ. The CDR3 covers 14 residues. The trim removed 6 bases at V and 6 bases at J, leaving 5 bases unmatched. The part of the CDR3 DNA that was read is TGTGCCAGCAGTTCCGGGACAGGGTATGAAAAA. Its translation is CASSSGTGYEK. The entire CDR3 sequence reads CASSSGTGYEKLFF. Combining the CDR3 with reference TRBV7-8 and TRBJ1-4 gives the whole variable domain GAGVSQSPRYKVAKRGQDVALRCDPISGHVSLFWYQQALGQGPEFLTYFQNEAQLDKSGLPSDRFFAERPEGSVSTLKIQRTQQEDSAVYLCASSSGTGYEKLFFGSGTQLSVL.

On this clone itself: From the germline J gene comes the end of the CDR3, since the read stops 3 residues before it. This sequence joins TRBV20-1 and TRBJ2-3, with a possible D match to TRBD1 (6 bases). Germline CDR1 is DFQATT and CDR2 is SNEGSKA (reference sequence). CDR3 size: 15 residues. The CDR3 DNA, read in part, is TGCAGTGCTAATCACCCGGGACAAGGCAATCAGCCG. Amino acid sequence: CSANHPGQGNQP. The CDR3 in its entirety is CSANHPGQGNQPQYF.

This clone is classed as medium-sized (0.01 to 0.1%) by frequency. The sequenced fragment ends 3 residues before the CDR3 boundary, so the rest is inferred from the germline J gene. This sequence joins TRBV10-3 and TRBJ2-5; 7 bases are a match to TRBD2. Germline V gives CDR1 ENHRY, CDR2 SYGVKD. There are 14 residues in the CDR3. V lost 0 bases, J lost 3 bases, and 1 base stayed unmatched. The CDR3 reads CAISESSGEETQYF. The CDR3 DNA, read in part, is TGTGCCATCAGTGAGTCGAGCGGGGAAGAGACC.

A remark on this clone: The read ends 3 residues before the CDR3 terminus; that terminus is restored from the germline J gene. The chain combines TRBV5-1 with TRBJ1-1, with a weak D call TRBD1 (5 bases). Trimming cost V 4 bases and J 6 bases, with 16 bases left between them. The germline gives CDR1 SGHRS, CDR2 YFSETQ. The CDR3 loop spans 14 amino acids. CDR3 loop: CASSQILEGAEAFF. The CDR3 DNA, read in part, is TGCGCCAGCAGCCAAATCCTGGAAGGGGCTGAA.

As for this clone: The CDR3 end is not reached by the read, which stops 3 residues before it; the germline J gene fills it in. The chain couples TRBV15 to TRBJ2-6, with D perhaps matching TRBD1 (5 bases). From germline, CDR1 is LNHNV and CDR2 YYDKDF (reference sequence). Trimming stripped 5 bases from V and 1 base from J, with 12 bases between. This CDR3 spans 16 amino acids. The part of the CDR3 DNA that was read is TGTGCCACCAGCGGAAATTCAGGGTCTGGGGCCAACGTC. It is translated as CATSGNSGSGANV. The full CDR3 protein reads CATSGNSGSGANVLTF.

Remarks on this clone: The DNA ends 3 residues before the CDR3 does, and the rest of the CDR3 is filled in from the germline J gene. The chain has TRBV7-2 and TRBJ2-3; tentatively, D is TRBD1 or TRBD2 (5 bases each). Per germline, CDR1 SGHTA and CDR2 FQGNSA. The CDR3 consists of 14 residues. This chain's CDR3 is CASSFGYRGETQYF. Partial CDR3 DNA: TGTGCCAGCAGCTTTGGTTATAGGGGAGAGACG.

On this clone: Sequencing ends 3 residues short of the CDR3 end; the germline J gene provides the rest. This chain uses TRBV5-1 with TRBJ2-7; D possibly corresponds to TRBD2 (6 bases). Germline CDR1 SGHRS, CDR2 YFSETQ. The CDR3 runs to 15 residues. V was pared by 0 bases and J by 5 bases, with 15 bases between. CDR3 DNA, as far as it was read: TGCGCCAGCAGCTTGGGCCGGGGGTTCGTGGACGAG. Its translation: CASSLGRGFVDE. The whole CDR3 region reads CASSLGRGFVDEQYF.

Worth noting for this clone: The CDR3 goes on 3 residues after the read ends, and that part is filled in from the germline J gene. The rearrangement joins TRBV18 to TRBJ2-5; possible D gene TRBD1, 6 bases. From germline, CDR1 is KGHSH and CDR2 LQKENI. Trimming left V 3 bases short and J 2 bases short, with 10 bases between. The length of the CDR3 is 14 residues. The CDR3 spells CASSPLQGQETQYF. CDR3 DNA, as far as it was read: TGTGCCAGCTCACCGTTACAGGGACAAGAGACC.

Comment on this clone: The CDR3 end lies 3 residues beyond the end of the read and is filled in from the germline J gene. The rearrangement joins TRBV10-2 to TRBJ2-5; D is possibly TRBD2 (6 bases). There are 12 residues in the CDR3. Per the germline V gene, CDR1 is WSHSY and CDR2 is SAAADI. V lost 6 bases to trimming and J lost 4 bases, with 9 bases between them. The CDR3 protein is CASRRGIETQYF. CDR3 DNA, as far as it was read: TGCGCCAGCAGGCGGGGTATAGAGACC.

The DNA read from the CDR3 is TGTGCCAGCAGCTTATTGACAGGGGGTGATGGC. Translated, it gives CASSLLTGGDG. From start to end, the CDR3 is CASSLLTGGDGYTF. This chain connects TRBV5-4 to TRBJ1-2, with 9 bases that match TRBD1. The read terminates 3 residues ahead of where the CDR3 ends, so the germline J gene completes it. J was trimmed by 6 bases and V by 2 bases; bases with no gene match: 5. CDR3 length equals 14 residues. The germline gives CDR1 SGHNT, CDR2 YYREEE (reference sequence).

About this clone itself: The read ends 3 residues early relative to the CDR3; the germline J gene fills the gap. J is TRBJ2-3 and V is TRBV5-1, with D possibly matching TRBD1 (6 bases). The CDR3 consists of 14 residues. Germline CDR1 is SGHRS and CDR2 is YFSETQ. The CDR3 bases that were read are TGCGCCAGCAGCTTGGGGGGGCGCCGAGAGACG. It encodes CASSLGGRRET. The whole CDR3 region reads CASSLGGRRETQYF. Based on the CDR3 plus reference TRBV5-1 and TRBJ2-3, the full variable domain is KAGVTQTPRYLIKTRGQQVTLSCSPISGHRSVSWYQQTPGQGLQFLFEYFSETQRNKGNFPGRFSGRQFSNSRSEMNVSTLELGDSALYLCASSLGGRRETQYFGPGTRLTVL.

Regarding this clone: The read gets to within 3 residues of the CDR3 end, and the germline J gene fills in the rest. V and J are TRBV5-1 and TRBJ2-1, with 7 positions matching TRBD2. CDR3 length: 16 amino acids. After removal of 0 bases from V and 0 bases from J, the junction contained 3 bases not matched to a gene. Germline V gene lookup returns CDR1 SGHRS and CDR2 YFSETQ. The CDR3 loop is CASSLAGGSSYNEQFF. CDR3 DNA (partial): TGCGCCAGCAGCTTGGCCGGGGGGAGCTCCTACAATGAG.

The CDR3 bases that were read are TGTGCCTGGAGTTTGGCAGTCCAAGAGACC. Translation gives CAWSLAVQET. The CDR3 as a whole reads CAWSLAVQETQYF. This chain joins TRBV30 and TRBJ2-5, with D uncertain. From the germline J gene comes the end of the CDR3, since the read stops 3 residues before it. This CDR3 spans 13 amino acids. Trimming shortened V by 2 bases and J by 1 base, and 8 bases separated the two germline ends. Germline V gives CDR1 GTSNPN, CDR2 SVGIG (reference sequence).

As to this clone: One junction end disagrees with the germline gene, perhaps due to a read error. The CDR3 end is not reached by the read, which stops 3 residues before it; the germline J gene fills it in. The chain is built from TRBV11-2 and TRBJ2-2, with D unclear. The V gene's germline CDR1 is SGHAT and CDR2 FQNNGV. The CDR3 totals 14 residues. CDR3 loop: CASGLDQVGSPLFF. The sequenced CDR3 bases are TGTGCCAGCGGCTTAGATCAAGTTGGCTCACCG. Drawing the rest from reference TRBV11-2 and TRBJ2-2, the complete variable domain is EAGVAQSPRYKIIEKRQSVAFWCNPISGHATLYWYQQILGQGPKLLIQFQNNGVVDDSQLPKDRFSAERLKGVDSTLKIQPAKLEDSAVYLCASGLDQVGSPLFFGEGSRLTVL.

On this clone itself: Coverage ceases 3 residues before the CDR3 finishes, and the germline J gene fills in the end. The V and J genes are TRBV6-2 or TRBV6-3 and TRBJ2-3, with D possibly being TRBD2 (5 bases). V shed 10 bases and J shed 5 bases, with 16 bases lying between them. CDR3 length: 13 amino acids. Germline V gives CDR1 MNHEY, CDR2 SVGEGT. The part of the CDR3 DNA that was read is TGTGCCATAGGACTGGATCCTGGAGATACG. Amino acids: CAIGLDPGDT. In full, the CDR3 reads CAIGLDPGDTQYF.

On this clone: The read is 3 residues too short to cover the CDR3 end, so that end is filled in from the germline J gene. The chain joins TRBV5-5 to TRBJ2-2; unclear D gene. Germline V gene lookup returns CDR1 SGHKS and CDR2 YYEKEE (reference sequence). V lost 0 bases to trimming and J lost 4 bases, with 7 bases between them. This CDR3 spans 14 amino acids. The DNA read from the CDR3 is TGTGCCAGCAGCTTGGCTGGGCCCACCGGGGAG. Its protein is CASSLAGPTGE. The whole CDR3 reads CASSLAGPTGELFF.